This TCR beta chain was obtained from a study of cytomegalovirus exposure and HLA in healthy donors. Primers: 60 Vbeta forward and 13 Jbeta reverse. Some clones are missing from TCRdb's copy, which holds only in-frame ones; the method was immunoSEQ multiplex PCR. The sample has around 130,000 clones; around 81% are singletons. This CDR3 comprises 15 residues. Germline loops: CDR1 LNHDA, CDR2 SQIVND (reference sequence). V was pared by 5 bases and J by 2 bases, with 16 bases between. The V and J genes are TRBV19 and TRBJ2-7, with a tentative D call TRBD2 (5 bases). This sequence was found in a man aged 18 to 30 in good health and CMV-seronegative. Sequencing used PBMCs. The CDR3 region has the DNA TGTGCCAGTAGTGGGGAGCTGAAGGGCACCTACGAGCAGTACTTC. This encodes CASSGELKGTYEQYF.